This T cell receptor beta chain derives from a study of blood T cell repertoires in COVID-19. Study-wide background: Some COVID-19 samples were acute and others convalescent; all came from the United States, Italy and Spain. PBMCs, B-cell-depleted T cells, or T cells were the source of the cDNA or gDNA that made up the material.

This clone was detected a few times. Germline-derived CDR1 and CDR2 are SNHLY and FYNNEI. V lost 3 bases and J lost 5; bases outside the gene matches: 7. This CDR3 has 15 amino acids. Original processing notes: Using reference gene primer amplification, nucleated cell counts were estimated. The method was immunoSEQ multiplex PCR; TCRdb's version includes in-frame clones alone and lacks a portion of them. Clone size and the V and J calls come from that table; the DNA yielded D and trimming. The table lists around 99,000 clones, about nine tenths of them singletons. Sequencing was performed on peripheral blood. The chain uses TRBV2 and TRBJ2-3, with TRBD2 matching 8 bases. The origin of this receptor is a man in his forties or fifties with acute or convalescent COVID-19. CDR3 coding DNA: TGTGCCAGCAGTGATTTGTTGCGGGGGGTAGATACGCAGTATTTT. Residues: CASSDLLRGVDTQYF. The whole variable domain, remainder taken from reference TRBV2 and TRBJ2-3, is EPEVTQTPSHQVTQMGQEVILRCVPISNHLYFYWYRQILGQKVEFLVSFYNNEISEKSEIFDDQFSVERPDGSNFTLKIRSTKLEDSAMYFCASSDLLRGVDTQYFGPGTRLTVL.